This is a list of T cell receptor beta chains from one sample in a study of T-cell memory formation after mild COVID-19. TCRdb reanalysed the 5' RACE reads using MiXCR and keeps one entry per CDR3 protein. The repertoire holds about 430,000 distinct CDR3 sequences, with roughly 24% as singletons. What was sequenced was PBMCs or a T cell subset sorted from them (not recorded which). The receptors derive from an adult woman who had mild COVID-19 (a few samples of this study predate the infection). Cell type and time point are not known. Both conserved end residues are part of each CDR3. For some rows the clone size is stated as once, few or many, or as a class when expanded; others skip it.

>-|TRBV4-2|TRBJ2-5
CASTGLGVETQYF
>once|TRBV27|TRBJ1-5
CASSLAHSAQPQHF
>few|TRBV7-9|TRBJ1-2
CASSLAGVRGSSGYTF
>few|TRBV19|TRBJ2-5
CASSSLSIRETQYF
>-|TRBV15|TRBJ2-6
CASRLSGANVLTF
>-|TRBV19|TRBJ2-5
CASTTELGETQYF
>few|TRBV11-1|TRBJ1-1
CASSLSPGTANTEAFF
>many|TRBV20-1|TRBJ2-5
CSAIKGGGGETQYF
>many|TRBV7-3|TRBJ1-2
CASSPNSNYGYTF
>few|TRBV5-1|TRBJ1-2
CASSLEIGSHGYTF
>few|TRBV4-1|TRBJ2-1
CASSQVWTSGTYNEQFF
>few|TRBV2|TRBJ2-7
CASSMDGQYEQYF
>few|TRBV20-1|TRBJ1-1
CSAKKETGLNTEAFF
>many|TRBV12-3/TRBV12-4|TRBJ1-1
CASSLQPRTGNTEAFF
>-|TRBV7-9|TRBJ2-1
CASSLRQRERNEQFF
>-|TRBV6-1|TRBJ2-3
CASSEGAGTDTQYF
>few|TRBV29-1|TRBJ2-3
CSVEQGTPTDTQYF
>-|TRBV5-1|TRBJ2-3
CASSSLAVADTQYF
>few|TRBV14|TRBJ2-3
CASSQVHTDTQYF
>-|TRBV7-6|TRBJ2-1
CASSLASGGVYNEQFF
>few|TRBV11-2|TRBJ1-1
CASSLAFPTGNTEAFF
>few|TRBV12-3/TRBV12-4|TRBJ2-1
CASITSGSDEQFF
>-|TRBV3-1|TRBJ1-5
CASSRGENQPQHF
>-|TRBV5-1|TRBJ2-2
CASTKSSAGGGTGELFF
>few|TRBV20-1|TRBJ2-3
CSARETGINTQYF
>few|TRBV24-1|TRBJ2-1
CATSDLGLAGDNEQFF
>many|TRBV18|TRBJ1-1
CASSPMKLAGSTEAFF
>-|TRBV4-2|TRBJ2-5
CASSQDRGVETQYF
>few|TRBV7-6|TRBJ1-5
CASSQNREQPQHF
>few|TRBV7-2|TRBJ2-1
CASSGNPGLAGGEQFF
>-|TRBV7-2|TRBJ2-1
CSSSTEWGSYNEQFF
>few|TRBV20-1|TRBJ2-2
CRAARGQGNTGELFF
>-|TRBV29-1|TRBJ1-1
CSATQGANTEAFF
>many|TRBV10-3|TRBJ2-1
CAIFRGDHNEQFF
>-|TRBV28|TRBJ1-1
CASSFGQPEAFF
>-|TRBV7-9|TRBJ1-4
CASSLSGTGAIATNEKLFF
>few|TRBV4-3|TRBJ1-2
CASSQLGGQLMGYTF
>few|TRBV12-3/TRBV12-4|TRBJ1-2
CASSWTGYGYTF
>few|TRBV7-9|TRBJ1-2
CASSLSPNYGYTF
>few|TRBV28|TRBJ2-7
CASSPHPYEQYF
>few|TRBV18|TRBJ1-2
CASSPPARTGGYTF
>few|TRBV5-1|TRBJ2-2
CASSFLSTGELFF
>few|TRBV7-3|TRBJ2-3
CASSLQGSITDTQYF
>-|TRBV7-2|TRBJ1-2
CASSSTQGLEGYTF
>-|TRBV6-1|TRBJ2-4
CASSETAVAKNIQYF
>few|TRBV7-6|TRBJ2-7
CASSLSEGGSYEQYF
>-|TRBV12-3/TRBV12-4|TRBJ2-1
CASSFRKGGVDEQFF
>-|TRBV9|TRBJ1-4
CASSTTGTGGEKLFF
>-|TRBV20-1|TRBJ2-3
CSARDPWASTDTQYF
>once|TRBV5-8|TRBJ1-1
CASSGPNTEAFF
>-|TRBV7-3|TRBJ1-1
CASSPKTAMNTEAFF
>-|TRBV5-1|TRBJ2-7
CASRNRTGSSYEQYF
>-|TRBV5-1|TRBJ2-7
CASSGGPLPLAYEQYF
>many|TRBV29-1|TRBJ2-4
CSVEASTRSGAKNIQYF